Below, one TCR beta chain is given with its context. What it recognizes is unknown. This sample was taken from a study of blood T cells in healthy people across ages. Study results and caveats: For the donors, CMV status was unknown and possibly confounded expanded clonotype changes. TCR beta diversity correlated strongly with naive T cell percentage. Across the age range, TCR beta diversity per million T cells fell in a roughly linear way.

Researchers collected approximately 9.5 milliliters of peripheral blood from every single donor. A second PCR of roughly 7 to 11 cycles used a sample-barcoded 5' primer and a J-beta primer mix. TCRdb analysed the 5' RACE reads with MiXCR anew, one entry per CDR3 protein. This table holds about 1.4 million distinct CDR3 sequences, roughly 59% found once. Trimming removed 8 bases at V and 3 bases at J, with 20 bases between. Germline V gives CDR1 DFQATT, CDR2 SNEGSKA (reference sequence). The CDR3 loop spans 15 amino acids. The TCR was taken from a man aged 18 to 35 in good health. The chain uses TRBV20-1 and TRBJ2-1, with a tentative D call TRBD2 (7 bases). The sequenced sample consisted of blood. CDR3 sequence (DNA): TGCAGTCCCAAAGAACCGGGGGGCCTCTACAATGAGCAGTTCTTC. Its translation is CSPKEPGGLYNEQFF.